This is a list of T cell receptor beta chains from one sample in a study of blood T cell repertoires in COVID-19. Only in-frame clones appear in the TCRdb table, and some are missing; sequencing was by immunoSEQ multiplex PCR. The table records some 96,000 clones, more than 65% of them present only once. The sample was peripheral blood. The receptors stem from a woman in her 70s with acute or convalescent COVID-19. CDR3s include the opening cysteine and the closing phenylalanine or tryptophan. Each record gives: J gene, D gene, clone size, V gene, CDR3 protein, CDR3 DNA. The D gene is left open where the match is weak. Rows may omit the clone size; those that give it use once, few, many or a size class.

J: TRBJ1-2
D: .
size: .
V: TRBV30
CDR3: CAWSGQVVRGYTF
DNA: TGTGCCTGGAGTGGCCAGGTGGTAAGGGGCTACACCTTC

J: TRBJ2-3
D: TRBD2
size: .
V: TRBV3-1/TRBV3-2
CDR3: CASSGLAGGTDTQYF
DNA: TGTGCCAGCAGCGGACTAGCGGGGGGCACAGATACGCAGTATTTT

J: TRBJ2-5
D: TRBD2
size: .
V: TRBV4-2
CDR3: CASSQGTSPETQYF
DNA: TGTGCCAGCAGCCAAGGGACTAGCCCAGAGACCCAGTACTTC

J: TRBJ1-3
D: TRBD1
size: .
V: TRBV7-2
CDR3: CASSLIQGAGNTIYF
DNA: TGTGCCAGCAGCTTAATTCAGGGGGCAGGAAACACCATATATTTT

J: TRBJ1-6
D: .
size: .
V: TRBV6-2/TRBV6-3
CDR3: CASSYRGTEIPLHF
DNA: TGTGCCAGCAGTTACCGCGGGACGGAGATCCCCCTCCACTTT

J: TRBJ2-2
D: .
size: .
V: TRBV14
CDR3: CASSQFLGGNTGELFF
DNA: TGTGCCAGCAGCCAATTCCTCGGGGGGAACACCGGGGAGCTGTTTTTT

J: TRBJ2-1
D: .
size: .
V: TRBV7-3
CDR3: CASSPQGQNNNEQFF
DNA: TGTGCCAGCAGCCCTCAGGGGCAGAACAACAATGAGCAGTTCTTC

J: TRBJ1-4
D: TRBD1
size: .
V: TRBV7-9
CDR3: CASSAGTGNEKLFF
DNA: TGTGCCAGCAGCGCCGGGACAGGGAATGAAAAACTGTTTTTT

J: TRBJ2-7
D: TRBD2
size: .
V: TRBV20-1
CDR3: CSASLGGTYEQYF
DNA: TGCAGTGCGAGTCTGGGGGGGACCTACGAGCAGTACTTC

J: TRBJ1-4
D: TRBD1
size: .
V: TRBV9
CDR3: CASSAQGAHGEKLFF
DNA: TGTGCCAGCAGCGCCCAGGGGGCGCACGGAGAAAAACTGTTTTTT

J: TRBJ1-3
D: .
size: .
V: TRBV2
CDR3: CASSEEGPFGNTIYF
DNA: TGTGCCAGCAGTGAAGAGGGGCCTTTCGGAAACACCATATATTTT

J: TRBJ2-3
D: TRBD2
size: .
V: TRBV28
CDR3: CASIRQGLAGGGTQYF
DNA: TGTGCCAGCATTCGACAGGGACTAGCGGGGGGTGGTACGCAGTATTTT

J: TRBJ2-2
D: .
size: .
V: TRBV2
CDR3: CASIPGPDYWMNTGELFF
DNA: TGTGCCAGCATCCCGGGTCCCGATTATTGGATGAACACCGGGGAGCTGTTTTTT

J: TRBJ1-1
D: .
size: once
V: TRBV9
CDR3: CASSVGSRHMNTEAFF
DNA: TGTGCCAGCAGCGTAGGTAGTAGACACATGAACACTGAAGCTTTCTTT

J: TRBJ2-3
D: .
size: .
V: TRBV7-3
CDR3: CASSFSGTDTQYF
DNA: TGTGCCAGCAGCTTTTCGGGGACAGATACGCAGTATTTT

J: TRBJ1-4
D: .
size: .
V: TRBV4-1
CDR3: CASSQEEGEKLFF
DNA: TGCGCCAGCAGCCAAGAAGAGGGAGAAAAACTGTTTTTT

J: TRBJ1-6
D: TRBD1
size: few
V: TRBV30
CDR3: CAWRGQGAYNSPLHF
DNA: TGTGCCTGGAGGGGACAGGGGGCTTATAATTCACCCCTCCACTTT

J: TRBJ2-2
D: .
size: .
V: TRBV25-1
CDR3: CASSTTGNTGELFF
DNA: TGTGCCAGCAGTACGACAGGGAACACCGGGGAGCTGTTTTTT

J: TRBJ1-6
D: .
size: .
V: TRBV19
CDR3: CASSVGRGPINSPLHF
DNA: TGTGCCAGTAGTGTGGGGAGAGGTCCTATTAATTCACCCCTCCACTTT

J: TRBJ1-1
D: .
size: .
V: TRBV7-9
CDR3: CASSSGREVKNTEAFF
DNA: TGTGCCAGCAGCTCGGGGAGGGAAGTTAAGAACACTGAAGCTTTCTTT

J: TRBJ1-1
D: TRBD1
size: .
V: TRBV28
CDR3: CASSPTGTGSNTEAFF
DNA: TGTGCCAGCAGCCCCACCGGGACAGGTTCGAACACTGAAGCTTTCTTT

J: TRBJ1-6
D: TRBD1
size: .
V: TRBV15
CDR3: CATSRGQGSNSPLHF
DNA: TGTGCCACCAGCAGAGGACAGGGTTCTAATTCACCCCTCCACTTT

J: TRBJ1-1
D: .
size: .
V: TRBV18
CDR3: CASSPQGTEAFF
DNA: TGTGCCAGCTCACCGCAGGGCACTGAAGCTTTCTTT

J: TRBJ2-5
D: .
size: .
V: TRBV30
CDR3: CAWSVDRGETQYF
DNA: TGTGCCTGGAGTGTGGATAGGGGGGAGACCCAGTACTTC

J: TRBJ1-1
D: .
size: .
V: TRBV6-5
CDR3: CASVLGEGPGEAFF
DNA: TGTGCCAGCGTACTAGGGGAGGGTCCGGGTGAAGCTTTCTTT

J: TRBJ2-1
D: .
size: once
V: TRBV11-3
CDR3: CASSLFGGVNNEQFF
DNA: TGTGCCAGCAGCTTATTCGGCGGCGTCAACAATGAGCAGTTCTTC

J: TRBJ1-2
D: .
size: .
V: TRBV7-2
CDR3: CATTLNRQAKGIGYTF
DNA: TGTGCCACCACCCTTAATCGACAGGCCAAAGGGATTGGCTACACCTTC

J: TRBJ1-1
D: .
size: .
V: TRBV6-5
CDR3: CASRDFMNTEAFF
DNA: TGTGCCAGCCGGGACTTCATGAACACTGAAGCTTTCTTT

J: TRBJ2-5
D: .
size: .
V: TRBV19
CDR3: CASSITTSPETQYF
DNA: TGTGCCAGTAGTATAACGACTAGTCCGGAGACCCAGTACTTC

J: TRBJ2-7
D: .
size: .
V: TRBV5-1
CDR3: CASAEGSAYEQYF
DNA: TGCGCCAGCGCGGAGGGGTCGGCCTACGAGCAGTACTTC

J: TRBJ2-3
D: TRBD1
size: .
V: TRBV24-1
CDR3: CATSDTGTGNTDTQYF
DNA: TGTGCCACCAGTGATACCGGGACAGGGAACACAGATACGCAGTATTTT

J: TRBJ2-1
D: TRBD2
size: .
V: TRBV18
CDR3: CASSPRGSGEPSSYNEQFF
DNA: TGTGCCAGCTCACCCCGTGGTAGCGGGGAACCGAGCTCCTACAATGAGCAGTTCTTC

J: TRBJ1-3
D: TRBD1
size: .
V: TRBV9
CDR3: CASSETGTGPLSGNTIYF
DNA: TGTGCCAGCAGCGAAACCGGGACAGGGCCACTCTCTGGAAACACCATATATTTT

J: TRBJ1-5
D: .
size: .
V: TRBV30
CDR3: CAWSFGDQPQHF
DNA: TGTGCCTGGAGTTTTGGAGATCAGCCCCAGCATTTT

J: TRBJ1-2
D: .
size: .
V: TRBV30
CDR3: CAWIGSQQNLNYGYTF
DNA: TGTGCCTGGATCGGCAGTCAACAGAACCTTAACTATGGCTACACCTTC

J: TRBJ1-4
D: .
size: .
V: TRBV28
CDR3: CASRLRQNNEKLFF
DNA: TGTGCCAGCCGACTCCGACAGAATAATGAAAAACTGTTTTTT

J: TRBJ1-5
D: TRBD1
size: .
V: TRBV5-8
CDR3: CASSAYRGPNQPQHF
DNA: TGTGCCAGCAGCGCCTACAGGGGGCCCAATCAGCCCCAGCATTTT

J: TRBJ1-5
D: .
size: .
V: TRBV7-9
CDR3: CASSLEGHQPQHF
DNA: TGTGCCAGCAGCTTGGAGGGCCATCAGCCCCAGCATTTT

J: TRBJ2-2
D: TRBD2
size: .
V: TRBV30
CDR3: CAWSRSSGGATAPGELFF
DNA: TGTGCCTGGAGTAGGTCTAGCGGGGGGGCAACGGCTCCCGGGGAGCTGTTTTTT

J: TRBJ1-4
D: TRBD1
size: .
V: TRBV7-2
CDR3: CASSLVGTGVNEKLFF
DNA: TGTGCCAGCAGCTTAGTGGGGACAGGGGTGAATGAAAAACTGTTTTTT